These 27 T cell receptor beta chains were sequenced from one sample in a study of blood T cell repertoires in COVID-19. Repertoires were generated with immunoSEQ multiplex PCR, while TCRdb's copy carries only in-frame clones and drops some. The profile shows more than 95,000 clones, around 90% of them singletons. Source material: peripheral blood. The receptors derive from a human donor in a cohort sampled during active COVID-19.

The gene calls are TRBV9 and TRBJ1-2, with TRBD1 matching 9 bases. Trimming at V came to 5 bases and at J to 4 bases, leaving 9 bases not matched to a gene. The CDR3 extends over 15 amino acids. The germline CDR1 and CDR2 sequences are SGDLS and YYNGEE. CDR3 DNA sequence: TGTGCCAGCAGGGAAACAACAGGGGGCATCTATGGCTACACCTTC. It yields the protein CASRETTGGIYGYTF.

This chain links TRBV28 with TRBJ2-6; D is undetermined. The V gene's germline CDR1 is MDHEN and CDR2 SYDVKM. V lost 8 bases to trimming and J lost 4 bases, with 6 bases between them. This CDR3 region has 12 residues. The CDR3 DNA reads TGTGCCAGCCGGGTAGGGGCCAACGTCCTGACTTTC. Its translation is CASRVGANVLTF. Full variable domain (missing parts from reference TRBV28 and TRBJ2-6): DVKVTQSSRYLVKRTGEKVFLECVQDMDHENMFWYRQDPGLGLRLIYFSYDVKMKEKGDIPEGYSVSREKKERFSLILESASTNQTSMYLCASRVGANVLTFGAGSRLTVL.

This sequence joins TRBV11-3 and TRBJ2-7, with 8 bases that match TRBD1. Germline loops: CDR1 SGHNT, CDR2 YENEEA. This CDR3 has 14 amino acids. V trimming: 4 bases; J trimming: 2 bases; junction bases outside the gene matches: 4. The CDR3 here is CASSYTRGPYEQYF. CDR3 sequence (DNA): TGTGCCAGCAGCTACACCAGGGGGCCCTACGAGCAGTACTTC.

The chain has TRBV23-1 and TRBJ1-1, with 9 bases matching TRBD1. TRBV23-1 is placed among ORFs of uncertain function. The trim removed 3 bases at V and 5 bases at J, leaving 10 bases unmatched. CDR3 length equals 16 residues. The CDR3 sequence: CASSHRNRGPGTEAFF. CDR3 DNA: TGCGCCAGCAGTCACCGGAACAGGGGGCCGGGAACTGAAGCTTTCTTT.

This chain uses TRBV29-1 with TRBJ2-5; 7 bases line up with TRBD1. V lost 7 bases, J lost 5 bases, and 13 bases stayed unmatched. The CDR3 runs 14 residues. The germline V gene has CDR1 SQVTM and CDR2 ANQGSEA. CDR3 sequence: CSAAKTGLLETQYF. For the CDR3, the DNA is TGCAGCGCTGCCAAGACAGGGCTGTTGGAGACCCAGTACTTC.

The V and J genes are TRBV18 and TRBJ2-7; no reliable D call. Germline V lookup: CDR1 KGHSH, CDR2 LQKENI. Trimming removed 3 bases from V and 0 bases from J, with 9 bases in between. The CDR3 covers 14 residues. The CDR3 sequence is CASSPLADSYEQYF. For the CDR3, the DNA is TGTGCCAGCTCACCCCTGGCCGACTCCTACGAGCAGTACTTC.

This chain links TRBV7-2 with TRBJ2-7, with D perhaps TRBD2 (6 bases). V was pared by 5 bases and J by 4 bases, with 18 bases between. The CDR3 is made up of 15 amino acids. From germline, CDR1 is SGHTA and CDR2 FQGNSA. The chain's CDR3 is CASSLTRSGKYEQYF. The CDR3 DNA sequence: TGTGCCAGCAGCCTCACGCGTAGCGGAAAGTACGAGCAGTACTTC.

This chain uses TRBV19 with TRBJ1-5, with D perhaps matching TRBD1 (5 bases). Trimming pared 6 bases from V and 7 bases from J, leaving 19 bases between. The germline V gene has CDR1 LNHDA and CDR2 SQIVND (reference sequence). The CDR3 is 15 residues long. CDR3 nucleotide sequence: TGTGCCAGTAGACTAGGTGGGGGGGTTGGGCAGCCCCAGCATTTT. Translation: CASRLGGGVGQPQHF.

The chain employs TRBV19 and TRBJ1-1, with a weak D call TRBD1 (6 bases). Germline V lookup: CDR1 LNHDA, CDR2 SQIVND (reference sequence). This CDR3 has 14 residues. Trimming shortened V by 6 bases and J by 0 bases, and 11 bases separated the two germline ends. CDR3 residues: CASSSGQMNTEAFF. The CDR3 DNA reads TGTGCCAGTAGCTCAGGACAGATGAACACTGAAGCTTTCTTT.

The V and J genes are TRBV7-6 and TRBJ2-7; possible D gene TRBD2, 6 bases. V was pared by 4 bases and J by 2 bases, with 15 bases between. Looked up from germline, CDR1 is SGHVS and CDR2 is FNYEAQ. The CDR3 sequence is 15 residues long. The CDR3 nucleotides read TGTGCCAGCAGCTCTACCGGGACTGCCACCTACGAGCAGTACTTC. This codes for CASSSTGTATYEQYF.

CDR3 bases: TGTGCCAGCAGAAAGGACAGGGGTATTCAAGAGACCCAGTACTTC. Translated: CASRKDRGIQETQYF. The chain recombines TRBV5-6 with TRBJ2-5, with 9 nucleotides matching TRBD1. Per the germline V gene, CDR1 is SGHDT and CDR2 is YYEEEE. The CDR3 is 15 residues long. With V trimmed by 5 bases and J by 2 bases, 7 bases remained unmatched.

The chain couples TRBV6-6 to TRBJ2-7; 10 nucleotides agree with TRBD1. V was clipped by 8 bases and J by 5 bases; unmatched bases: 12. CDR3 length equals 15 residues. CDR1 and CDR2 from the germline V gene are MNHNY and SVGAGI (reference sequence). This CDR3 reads CASAAPGTGVDEQYF. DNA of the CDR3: TGTGCCAGCGCTGCACCCGGGACAGGGGTTGACGAGCAGTACTTC.

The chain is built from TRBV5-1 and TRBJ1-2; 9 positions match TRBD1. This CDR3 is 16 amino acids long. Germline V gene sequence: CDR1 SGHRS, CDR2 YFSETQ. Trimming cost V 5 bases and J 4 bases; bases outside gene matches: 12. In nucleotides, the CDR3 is TGCGCCAGCAGTTCCGACAGGGGGGCAATTGGCTATGGCTACACCTTC. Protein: CASSSDRGAIGYGYTF.

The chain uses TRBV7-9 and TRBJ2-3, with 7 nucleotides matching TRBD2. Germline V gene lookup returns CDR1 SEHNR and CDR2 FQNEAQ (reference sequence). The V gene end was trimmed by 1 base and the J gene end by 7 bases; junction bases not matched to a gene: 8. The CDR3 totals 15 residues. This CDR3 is CASSLDGVGLNTQYF. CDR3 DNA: TGTGCCAGCAGCTTAGATGGTGTGGGACTAAATACGCAGTATTTT.

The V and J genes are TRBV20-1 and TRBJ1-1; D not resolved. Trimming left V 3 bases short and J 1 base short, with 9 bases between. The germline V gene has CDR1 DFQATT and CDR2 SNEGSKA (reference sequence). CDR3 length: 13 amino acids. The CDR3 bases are TGCAGTGCTAGTCCCACAGAGAACACTGAAGCTTTCTTT. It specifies CSASPTENTEAFF.

The chain's CDR3 is CASSFLAGVGTGELFF. The DNA for the CDR3 is TGCGCCAGCAGCTTTCTAGCGGGGGTCGGCACCGGGGAGCTGTTTTTT. This sequence joins TRBV5-1 and TRBJ2-2; 10 nucleotides line up with TRBD2. The ends lost 2 bases at V and 4 bases at J; junction bases unmatched: 5. The CDR3 covers 16 residues. CDR1 is SGHRS, CDR2 YFSETQ, per germline.

The CDR3 protein is CASRLSGGTDTQYF. In nucleotides, the CDR3 is TGTGCCAGCAGGCTATCAGGGGGCACAGATACGCAGTATTTT. The chain carries TRBV7-9 and TRBJ2-3; maybe TRBD1 (6 bases). The length of the CDR3 is 14 residues. Trimming removed 6 bases at V and 1 base at J, with 11 bases between. Germline-derived CDR1 and CDR2 are SEHNR and FQNEAQ (reference sequence).

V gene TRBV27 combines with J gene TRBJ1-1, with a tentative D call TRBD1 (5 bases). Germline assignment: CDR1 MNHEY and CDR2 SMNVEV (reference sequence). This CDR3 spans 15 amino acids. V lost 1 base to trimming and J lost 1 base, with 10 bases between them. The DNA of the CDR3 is TGTGCCAGCAGTTTATATGGACACTCGAACACTGAAGCTTTCTTT. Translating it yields CASSLYGHSNTEAFF.

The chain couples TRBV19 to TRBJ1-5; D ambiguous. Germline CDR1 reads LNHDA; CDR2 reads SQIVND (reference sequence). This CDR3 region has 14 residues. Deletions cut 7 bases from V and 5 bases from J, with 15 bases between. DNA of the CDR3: TGTGCCAGTACCCTTTCCCCACAAGATCAGCCCCAGCATTTT. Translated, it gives CASTLSPQDQPQHF.

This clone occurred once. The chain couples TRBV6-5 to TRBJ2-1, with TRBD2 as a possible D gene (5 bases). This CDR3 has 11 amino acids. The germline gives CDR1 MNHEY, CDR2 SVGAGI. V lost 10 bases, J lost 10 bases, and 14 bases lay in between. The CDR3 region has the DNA TGTGCCACCAAGGGCTGGAGGGAGCAGTTCTTC. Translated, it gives CATKGWREQFF.

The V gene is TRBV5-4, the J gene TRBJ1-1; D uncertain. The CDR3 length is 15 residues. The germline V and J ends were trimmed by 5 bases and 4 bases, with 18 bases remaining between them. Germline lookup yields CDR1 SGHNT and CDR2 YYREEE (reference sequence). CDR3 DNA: TGTGCCAGCAGTCTCCCTCCACAGTCCAGCACTGAAGCTTTCTTT. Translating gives CASSLPPQSSTEAFF.

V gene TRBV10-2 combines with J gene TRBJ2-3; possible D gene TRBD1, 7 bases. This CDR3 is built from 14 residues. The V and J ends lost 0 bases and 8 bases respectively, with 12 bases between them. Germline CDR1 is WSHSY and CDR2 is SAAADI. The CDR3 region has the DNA TGCGCCAGCAGTGAGTCCGAGCAGGGGGGTACGCAGTATTTT. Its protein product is CASSESEQGGTQYF.

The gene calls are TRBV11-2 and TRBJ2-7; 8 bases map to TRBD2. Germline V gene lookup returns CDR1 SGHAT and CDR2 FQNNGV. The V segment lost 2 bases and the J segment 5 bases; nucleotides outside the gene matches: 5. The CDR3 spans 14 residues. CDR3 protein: CASSLPGGVDEQYF. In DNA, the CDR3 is TGTGCCAGCAGCTTACCGGGGGGGGTGGACGAGCAGTACTTC. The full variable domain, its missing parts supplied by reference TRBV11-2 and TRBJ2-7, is EAGVAQSPRYKIIEKRQSVAFWCNPISGHATLYWYQQILGQGPKLLIQFQNNGVVDDSQLPKDRFSAERLKGVDSTLKIQPAKLEDSAVYLCASSLPGGVDEQYFGPGTRLTVT.

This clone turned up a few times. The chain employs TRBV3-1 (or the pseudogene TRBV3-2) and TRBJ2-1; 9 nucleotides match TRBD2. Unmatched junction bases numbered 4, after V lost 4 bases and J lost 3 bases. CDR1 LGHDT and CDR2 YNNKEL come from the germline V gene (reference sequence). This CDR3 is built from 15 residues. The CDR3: CASSLNSGSYNEQFF. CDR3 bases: TGTGCCAGCAGCCTGAATAGCGGGAGCTACAATGAGCAGTTCTTC.

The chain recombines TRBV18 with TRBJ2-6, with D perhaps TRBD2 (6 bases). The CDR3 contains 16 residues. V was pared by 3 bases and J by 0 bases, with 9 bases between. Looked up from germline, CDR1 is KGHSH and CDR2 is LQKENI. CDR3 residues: CASSPPGVSGANVLTF. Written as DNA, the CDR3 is TGTGCCAGCTCACCCCCGGGGGTCTCTGGGGCCAACGTCCTGACTTTC.

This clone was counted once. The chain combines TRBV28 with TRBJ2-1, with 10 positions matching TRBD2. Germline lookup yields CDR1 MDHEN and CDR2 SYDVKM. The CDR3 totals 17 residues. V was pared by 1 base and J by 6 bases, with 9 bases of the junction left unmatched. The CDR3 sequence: CASSLSPAGGDGNEQFF. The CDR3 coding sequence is TGTGCCAGCAGTTTATCCCCAGCGGGAGGGGACGGCAATGAGCAGTTCTTC.

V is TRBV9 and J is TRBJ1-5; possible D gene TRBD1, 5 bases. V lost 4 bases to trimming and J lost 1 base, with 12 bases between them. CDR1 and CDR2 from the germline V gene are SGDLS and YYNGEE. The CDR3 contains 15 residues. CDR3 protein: CASSPSGQSNQPQHF. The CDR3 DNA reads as TGTGCCAGCAGCCCATCAGGGCAGAGCAATCAGCCCCAGCATTTT.